One and the same sample provided the 27 T cell receptor beta chains below, sequenced in a study of technical replicates of blood from a few donors. Sequencing was performed with immunoSEQ multiplex PCR; in TCRdb, only in-frame clones are kept and a portion is missing. The sample shows about 14,000 clones, 80% to 90% of them seen only once. Sequencing was carried out using PBMCs. These receptors all come from a human donor in good health.

This chain joins TRBV6-4 and TRBJ2-3, with 11 bases aligning to TRBD2. V dropped 5 bases and J dropped 0; count of bases not matched to a gene: 4. The germline V gene has CDR1 MRHNA and CDR2 SNTAGT. CDR3 size: 16 residues. CDR3 loop: CASSPTSGDSTDTQYF. As DNA, the CDR3 is TGTGCCAGCAGTCCGACTAGCGGGGATAGCACAGATACGCAGTATTTT.

DNA of the CDR3: TGTGCCAGCAGCTCGACAGCGGGAAGCACAGATACGCAGTATTTT. Protein sequence: CASSSTAGSTDTQYF. The chain joins TRBV7-3 to TRBJ2-3, with 7 bases identical to TRBD2. The junction had 4 bases not matched to a gene; V was cut back by 4 bases and J by 0 bases. The V gene's germline CDR1 is SGHTA and CDR2 FQGTGA. This CDR3 contains 15 residues.

The V call is TRBV15, the J call TRBJ1-5, with 9 bases lining up with TRBD1. V trimming: 0 bases; J trimming: 0 bases; junction bases outside the gene matches: 6. Germline values: CDR1 LNHNV, CDR2 YYDKDF (reference sequence). The CDR3 is 18 amino acids. The DNA for the CDR3 is TGTGCCACCAGCAGAGATGCGGTGGACAGGGGTAGCAATCAGCCCCAGCATTTT. As protein: CATSRDAVDRGSNQPQHF.

The chain combines TRBV6-1 with TRBJ2-7; 7 nucleotides agree with TRBD1. Looked up from germline, CDR1 is MNHNS and CDR2 is SASEGT. V lost 6 bases and J lost 4; bases outside the gene matches: 9. This CDR3 comprises 14 residues. The CDR3 protein is CASRGTVAMYEQYF. The CDR3 DNA reads as TGTGCCAGCAGAGGGACAGTGGCAATGTACGAGCAGTACTTC.

The chain uses TRBV5-1 and TRBJ2-1; 14 bases fit TRBD2. Germline V gives CDR1 SGHRS, CDR2 YFSETQ. This CDR3 is 20 amino acids long. Trimming cost V 4 bases and J 0 bases; bases outside gene matches: 12. CDR3 residues: CASSGRLAGGPTSSYNEQFF. The CDR3 bases are TGCGCCAGCAGCGGACGACTAGCGGGAGGGCCTACGAGCTCCTACAATGAGCAGTTCTTC.

This clone was counted between two and nine times. The rearrangement uses TRBV6-5 and TRBJ1-2; 9 bases line up with TRBD1. V shed 6 bases, J shed 3 bases, and the junction held 5 bases outside the gene matches. This CDR3 is built from 14 residues. CDR1 is MNHEY and CDR2 is SVGAGI in the germline V gene. The chain's CDR3 is CASSRDREDYGYTF. The CDR3 region has the DNA TGTGCCAGCAGCCGGGACAGGGAAGACTATGGCTACACCTTC.

The chain employs TRBV28 and TRBJ2-7, with 7 bases identical to TRBD1. After removal of 10 bases from V and 5 bases from J, the junction contained 14 bases not matched to a gene. The germline V gene encodes CDR1 MDHEN and CDR2 SYDVKM. The CDR3 is 14 residues long. The CDR3 region is CAKYPRDSVDEQYF. As DNA, the CDR3 is TGTGCCAAATACCCACGGGACAGCGTAGACGAGCAGTACTTC.

The chain employs TRBV5-4 and TRBJ1-5, with 8 bases matching TRBD1. The V and J ends lost 4 bases and 7 bases, in that order; junction bases with no gene match: 10. This CDR3 has 15 residues. Germline CDR1 and CDR2: SGHNT and YYREEE (reference sequence). The CDR3 sequence: CASSPDRTGNQPQHF. The DNA for the CDR3 is TGTGCCAGCAGCCCTGATAGGACAGGGAACCAGCCCCAGCATTTT.

The chain uses TRBV21-1 and TRBJ1-3. TRBV21-1 is deemed a pseudogene. This CDR3 region has 16 residues. CDR3 sequence (DNA): TGTGCCAGCAGCAAGAGTCGTGCGGACTCTGGAAACACCATATATTTT. Translating it yields CASSKSRADSGNTIYF.

The V call is TRBV7-9, the J call TRBJ2-7; D gene unclear. V lost 0 bases to trimming and J lost 0 bases, with 9 bases between them. This CDR3 contains 15 residues. Germline CDR1 reads SEHNR; CDR2 reads FQNEAQ (reference sequence). The CDR3 spells CASSLARSSSYEQYF. As DNA, the CDR3 is TGTGCCAGCAGCTTAGCCCGGAGCAGCTCCTACGAGCAGTACTTC.

The chain uses TRBV6-5 and TRBJ1-2; 11 bases align to TRBD1. With 6 bases clipped from V and 3 bases from J, the junction kept 6 bases outside the gene matches. Germline V gene lookup returns CDR1 MNHEY and CDR2 SVGAGI. The CDR3 extends over 15 amino acids. CDR3 in amino acids: CASSGQGAQDYGYTF. For the CDR3, the DNA is TGTGCCAGCAGCGGACAGGGGGCGCAGGACTATGGCTACACCTTC.

This chain joins TRBV6-1 and TRBJ2-5; 8 nucleotides line up with TRBD1. This CDR3 region has 14 residues. J lost 1 base, V lost 5 bases, and 3 bases had no gene match. Germline lookup yields CDR1 MNHNS and CDR2 SASEGT. CDR3 in amino acids: CASSTGQVQETQYF. Here the CDR3 DNA reads TGTGCCAGCAGTACGGGACAGGTCCAAGAGACCCAGTACTTC.

This clone has only one observation. The rearrangement uses TRBV7-3 and TRBJ2-1, with D possibly matching TRBD2 (5 bases). This CDR3 is 15 amino acids long. The germline gives CDR1 SGHTA, CDR2 FQGTGA. V was trimmed by 3 bases and J by 1 base, leaving 10 bases between them. The DNA for the CDR3 is TGTGCCAGCAGCTTTGGGCGGGTTTCCTACAATGAGCAGTTCTTC. Translated, it gives CASSFGRVSYNEQFF. Full variable domain (remainder filled in from reference TRBV7-3 and TRBJ2-1): GAGVSQTPSNKVTEKGKYVELRCDPISGHTALYWYRQSLGQGPEFLIYFQGTGAADDSGLPNDRFFAVRPEGSVSTLKIQRTERGDSAVYLCASSFGRVSYNEQFFGPGTRLTVL.

The J gene is TRBJ2-1, the V gene TRBV7-3, with TRBD2 matching over 8 bases. With V trimmed by 5 bases and J by 3 bases, 6 bases remained unmatched. CDR1 is SGHTA, CDR2 FQGTGA, per germline. The CDR3 is made up of 15 amino acids. CDR3 DNA: TGTGCCAGCAGCCTTGAGAGCGGGAGCTACAATGAGCAGTTCTTC. This sequence encodes CASSLESGSYNEQFF. Complete variable domain (other parts from reference TRBV7-3 and TRBJ2-1): GAGVSQTPSNKVTEKGKYVELRCDPISGHTALYWYRQSLGQGPEFLIYFQGTGAADDSGLPNDRFFAVRPEGSVSTLKIQRTERGDSAVYLCASSLESGSYNEQFFGPGTRLTVL.

This chain links TRBV5-1 with TRBJ2-3; TRBD2 matches 12 bases. This CDR3 comprises 17 residues. Germline values: CDR1 SGHRS, CDR2 YFSETQ. The V gene end was trimmed by 0 bases and the J gene end by 4 bases; junction bases not matched to a gene: 6. The CDR3 region has the DNA TGCGCCAGCAGCTTGGGGACTAGCGGGAAGGGGGCAGATACGCAGTATTTT. Protein: CASSLGTSGKGADTQYF.

The rearrangement uses TRBV30 and TRBJ2-5, with 8 bases matching TRBD2. Germline V CDR1 and CDR2: GTSNPN, SVGIG (reference sequence). The ends lost 1 base at V and 5 bases at J; junction bases unmatched: 9. This CDR3 is 15 amino acids long. The CDR3 sequence is CAWSAPRGGGETQYF. The CDR3 DNA follows: TGTGCCTGGAGTGCCCCCAGGGGCGGGGGGGAGACCCAGTACTTC.

The rearrangement links TRBV27 to TRBJ2-7, with 8 bases identical to TRBD1. The CDR3 is 14 residues long. Trimming removed 0 bases from V and 4 bases from J; junction bases left unmatched: 2. Germline V gene lookup returns CDR1 MNHEY and CDR2 SMNVEV (reference sequence). This CDR3 is CASSLSYRGYEQYF. The CDR3 DNA reads TGTGCCAGCAGTTTATCGTACAGGGGGTACGAGCAGTACTTC.

This chain joins TRBV29-1 and TRBJ2-3; TRBD2 matches at 7 bases. The length of the CDR3 is 13 residues. Germline-derived CDR1 and CDR2 are SQVTM and ANQGSEA. Germline trimming cut 4 bases from V and 8 bases from J; bases unmatched to any gene: 9. CDR3 loop: CSVVWLPGGTQYF. CDR3 in DNA: TGCAGCGTTGTGTGGCTCCCGGGGGGTACGCAGTATTTT.

The chain uses TRBV27 and TRBJ2-1, with 7 nucleotides matching TRBD1. Trimming took 5 bases from V and 4 from J; bases not matched to a gene: 5. Germline V gene sequence: CDR1 MNHEY, CDR2 SMNVEV (reference sequence). This CDR3 comprises 14 residues. The CDR3 DNA is TGTGCCAGCAGTCCCCGGACAGGATACAATGAGCAGTTCTTC. Its translation: CASSPRTGYNEQFF.

V usage is TRBV2 and J usage is TRBJ1-2; D is ambiguous. There are 12 residues in the CDR3. Trimming removed 7 bases from V and 2 bases from J, with 8 bases in between. From germline, CDR1 is SNHLY and CDR2 FYNNEI. CDR3 nucleotides: TGTGCCAGCACGTTAAGCAACTATGGCTACACCTTC. As protein: CASTLSNYGYTF.

This chain uses TRBV5-6 with TRBJ2-7, with 9 bases aligning to TRBD1. This CDR3 has 14 amino acids. CDR1 and CDR2 from the germline V gene are SGHDT and YYEEEE. Germline trimming cut 2 bases from V and 3 bases from J; bases unmatched to any gene: 3. The CDR3 here is CASSLGTGFYEQYF. In DNA, the CDR3 is TGTGCCAGCAGCTTAGGGACAGGGTTCTACGAGCAGTACTTC.

This clone was observed once. The CDR3 reads CASSRDRGSYEQYF. The CDR3 DNA is TGTGCCAGCAGTCGTGACAGGGGGTCCTACGAGCAGTACTTC. This rearrangement joins TRBV6-5 to TRBJ2-7; 9 bases align to TRBD1. This CDR3 region has 14 residues. Germline trimming cut 5 bases from V and 1 base from J; bases unmatched to any gene: 3. Germline CDR1 MNHEY, CDR2 SVGAGI.

This clone was seen only a few times. This chain connects TRBV2 to TRBJ2-7, with no clear D. This CDR3 has 14 residues. Per germline, CDR1 SNHLY and CDR2 FYNNEI. The V end lost 8 bases, the J end lost 4 bases, and 18 bases lay between the germline ends. The CDR3 sequence: CASRWYEPLYEQYF. CDR3 nucleotides: TGTGCCAGCCGGTGGTACGAACCCCTTTACGAGCAGTACTTC.

A few counts support this clone. This chain connects TRBV2 to TRBJ1-5, with D uncertain. Looked up from germline, CDR1 is SNHLY and CDR2 is FYNNEI. The CDR3 is 14 amino acids. Trimming removed 4 bases from V and 5 bases from J, with 12 bases in between. This CDR3 reads CASSGWQNDQPQHF. DNA for the CDR3: TGTGCCAGCAGTGGGTGGCAGAACGATCAGCCCCAGCATTTT.

This clone was recorded a few times. The chain links TRBV7-2 to TRBJ1-5; D gene unclear. The CDR3 length is 15 residues. Trimming cost V 0 bases and J 0 bases, with 6 bases left between them. Germline V gene data show CDR1 as SGHTA and CDR2 as FQGNSA. The CDR3: CASSLAPGSNQPQHF. CDR3 sequence (DNA): TGTGCCAGCAGCTTAGCGCCGGGTAGCAATCAGCCCCAGCATTTT.

The genes are TRBV30 and TRBJ1-5; tentative D call: TRBD1 (6 bases). V lost 2 bases, J lost 7 bases, and 9 bases lay in between. Per the germline V gene, CDR1 is GTSNPN and CDR2 is SVGIG (reference sequence). The CDR3 is 12 residues long. The CDR3 loop is CAWSRTGQPQHF. For the CDR3, the DNA is TGTGCCTGGAGTCGTACAGGGCAGCCCCAGCATTTT.

The V gene is TRBV29-1, the J gene TRBJ2-5, with TRBD2 identical over 7 bases. The V gene end was trimmed by 4 bases and the J gene end by 0 bases; junction bases not matched to a gene: 8. The CDR3 contains 15 residues. The V gene's germline CDR1 is SQVTM and CDR2 ANQGSEA. DNA for the CDR3: TGCAGCGTTGGGCCGGGACTAACGTACCAAGAGACCCAGTACTTC. Its translation: CSVGPGLTYQETQYF.